The present T cell receptor (beta chain) was sequenced within a study of blood T cell repertoires in COVID-19. As for the study in general: The origin of the acute and convalescent COVID-19 samples was the United States, Italy and Spain. The cDNA or gDNA used as material had been derived from T cells, B-cell-depleted T cells, or PBMCs.

In the original processing: Amplification from reference gene primers served as the basis for estimated nucleated cell counts. Data came from immunoSEQ multiplex PCR; TCRdb stores just in-frame clones and leaves some out. That table supplies the V and J calls and clone size; D and trimming were determined from the DNA. The sample lists 25,000 to 30,000 clones; more than 75% were seen once. The CDR3 totals 15 residues. J lost 3 bases, V lost 2 bases, and 5 bases had no gene match. Germline V gene data show CDR1 as LNHDA and CDR2 as SQIVND (reference sequence). Specimen: peripheral blood. This receptor was obtained from a woman in her sixties or seventies with acute or convalescent COVID-19. The chain recombines TRBV19 with TRBJ2-7; TRBD2 aligns across 9 bases. Written as DNA, the CDR3 is TGTGCCAGTAGTATAACTAGCGGGCCCGGCTACGAGCAGTACTTC. Translation: CASSITSGPGYEQYF.